What follows are 18 T cell receptor beta chains derived from one specimen sequenced in a study of blood T cell repertoires in COVID-19. Profiled with immunoSEQ multiplex PCR; TCRdb holds only in-frame clones, not every one. The sample includes approximately 250,000 clones, around 86% of them seen just once. The source material was peripheral blood. These receptor sequences come from a man between 18 and 35 years old with active or convalescent COVID-19.

This chain joins TRBV11-2 and TRBJ2-5; TRBD2 agrees at 8 bases. CDR1 and CDR2 from the germline V gene are SGHAT and FQNNGV. The CDR3 sequence is 13 residues long. The V segment lost 5 bases and the J segment 3 bases; nucleotides outside the gene matches: 2. The DNA for the CDR3 is TGTGCCAGCAGCCCGACTAGCGAAGAGACCCAGTACTTC. It specifies CASSPTSEETQYF.

CDR3 coding DNA: TGTGCCAGCAGTTCGGACAGGGCCCACATTCAGTACTTC. Translating gives CASSSDRAHIQYF. The chain recombines TRBV6-6 with TRBJ2-4; 8 bases align to TRBD1. The V gene end was trimmed by 4 bases and the J gene end by 8 bases; junction bases not matched to a gene: 4. Germline-derived CDR1 and CDR2 are MNHNY and SVGAGI (reference sequence). The CDR3 covers 13 residues.

J is TRBJ2-2 and V is TRBV5-1, with D possibly TRBD2 on 6 matching bases. CDR1 is SGHRS and CDR2 is YFSETQ in the germline V gene. V shed 0 bases and J shed 6 bases, with 18 bases lying between them. The CDR3 runs to 17 residues. This CDR3 is CASSLAYAGTNAGELFF. DNA of the CDR3: TGCGCCAGCAGCTTGGCCTATGCGGGGACCAACGCCGGGGAGCTGTTTTTT.

This chain links TRBV15 with TRBJ2-7; 9 bases are shared with TRBD1. Unmatched junction bases numbered 13, after V lost 5 bases and J lost 2 bases. Looked up from germline, CDR1 is LNHNV and CDR2 is YYDKDF (reference sequence). The CDR3 extends over 17 amino acids. The CDR3 sequence: CATSPSSWGTGTYEQYF. CDR3 coding DNA: TGTGCCACCAGCCCCTCCTCGTGGGGGACAGGGACCTACGAGCAGTACTTC.

The chain employs TRBV4-1 and TRBJ2-7; possibly TRBD2 for D (5 bases). The germline V and J ends were trimmed by 0 bases and 0 bases, with 12 bases remaining between them. The germline gives CDR1 MGHRA, CDR2 YSYEKL. The CDR3 totals 16 residues. In DNA form, the CDR3 reads TGCGCCAGCAGCCAAGAATCGGAGGACCCCTCCTACGAGCAGTACTTC. It yields the protein CASSQESEDPSYEQYF.

This sequence joins TRBV29-1 and TRBJ1-3, with D unresolved. Germline values: CDR1 SQVTM, CDR2 ANQGSEA. This CDR3 region has 14 residues. Trimming removed 7 bases at V and 13 bases at J, with 26 bases between. CDR3: CSGQEGWVGGRIYF. The CDR3 DNA follows: TGCAGCGGACAAGAAGGGTGGGTTGGAGGGCGAATATATTTT.

This chain joins TRBV5-1 and TRBJ2-3, with no clear D. Germline V gene lookup returns CDR1 SGHRS and CDR2 YFSETQ. This CDR3 region has 13 residues. Between the trimmed V and J ends, which lost 2 bases and 0 bases, there was a span of 4 bases. The CDR3 bases are TGCGCCAGCAGCTTCTACAGCACAGATACGCAGTATTTT. The encoded protein is CASSFYSTDTQYF. Full variable domain (remainder filled in from reference TRBV5-1 and TRBJ2-3): KAGVTQTPRYLIKTRGQQVTLSCSPISGHRSVSWYQQTPGQGLQFLFEYFSETQRNKGNFPGRFSGRQFSNSRSEMNVSTLELGDSALYLCASSFYSTDTQYFGPGTRLTVL.

This chain connects TRBV12-3 or TRBV12-4 to TRBJ2-7; TRBD1 is a possible D gene (5 bases). This CDR3 comprises 13 residues. Between the trimmed V and J ends, which lost 5 bases and 7 bases, there was a span of 15 bases. The CDR3 protein is CASSPGHAGEQYF. CDR3 bases: TGTGCCAGCAGTCCCGGACACGCCGGGGAGCAGTACTTC.

The rearrangement joins TRBV2 to TRBJ2-3; 12 bases agree with TRBD1. The CDR3 totals 18 residues. V was clipped by 4 bases and J by 8 bases; unmatched bases: 16. Germline V gene sequence: CDR1 SNHLY, CDR2 FYNNEI. Written as DNA, the CDR3 is TGTGCCAGCAGTGGTTGGGGACAGGGGGCGCGTCAATTGGGTACGCAGTATTTT. Encoded protein: CASSGWGQGARQLGTQYF.

The CDR3 here is CATSVGTLNTGELFF. DNA for the CDR3: TGTGCCACCAGTGTTGGGACATTGAACACCGGGGAGCTGTTTTTT. The J gene is TRBJ2-2, the V gene TRBV24-1, with a tentative D call TRBD1 (6 bases). The germline V gene encodes CDR1 KGHDR and CDR2 SFDVKD. This CDR3 contains 15 residues. The germline V and J ends were trimmed by 5 bases and 1 base, with 10 bases remaining between them.

This sequence joins TRBV19 and TRBJ2-7, with TRBD2 matching over 10 bases. Germline V gene data show CDR1 as LNHDA and CDR2 as SQIVND (reference sequence). V lost 8 bases and J lost 2; bases outside the gene matches: 6. The CDR3 length is 14 residues. The CDR3 region is CASASLAGAYEQYF. The CDR3 nucleotides read TGTGCCAGTGCCTCCCTAGCGGGAGCCTACGAGCAGTACTTC.

This chain connects TRBV6-5 to TRBJ1-2; D might be TRBD1 (5 bases). The CDR3 extends over 15 amino acids. Trimming cost V 5 bases and J 5 bases, with 18 bases left between them. Germline CDR1 and CDR2: MNHEY and SVGAGI. The CDR3 spells CASSTSIGQIYGYTF. In DNA form, the CDR3 reads TGTGCCAGCAGTACTTCAATTGGACAAATATATGGCTACACCTTC.

The chain links TRBV28 to TRBJ1-5, with 7 bases aligning to TRBD1. The CDR3 runs 15 residues. The V segment lost 3 bases and the J segment 6 bases; nucleotides outside the gene matches: 8. Germline V CDR1 and CDR2: MDHEN, SYDVKM. The CDR3 DNA reads TGTGCCAGCAGTTTGGGCACAGGGGCGGTTCAGCCCCAGCATTTT. Its protein is CASSLGTGAVQPQHF.

This clone was observed a few times. The rearrangement joins TRBV3-1 (or the pseudogene TRBV3-2) to TRBJ2-7; maybe TRBD1 (6 bases). The CDR3 is made up of 14 amino acids. The V gene lost 3 bases and the J gene lost 1 base, with 10 bases spanning the gap. The germline CDR1 and CDR2 sequences are LGHDT and YNNKEL (reference sequence). CDR3 nucleotide sequence: TGTGCCAGCAGCCAGTCCGGGACATCCTACGAGCAGTACTTC. Protein: CASSQSGTSYEQYF.

This clone was recorded only once. The gene calls are TRBV5-1 and TRBJ2-7; 14 nucleotides agree with TRBD2. Germline V gene data show CDR1 as SGHRS and CDR2 as YFSETQ. This CDR3 region has 17 residues. With V trimmed by 4 bases and J by 7 bases, 13 bases remained unmatched. CDR3 amino acids: CASSAGTSGGQLWEQYF. The CDR3 nucleotides read TGCGCCAGCAGCGCCGGGACTAGCGGGGGACAACTCTGGGAGCAGTACTTC.

The chain joins TRBV10-3 to TRBJ2-2; TRBD1 matches at 11 bases. Germline CDR1 is ENHRY and CDR2 is SYGVKD. J was trimmed by 13 bases and V by 0 bases; bases with no gene match: 10. The CDR3 is 16 residues long. The CDR3 loop is CAISESWTGGSAGLFF. The CDR3 DNA follows: TGTGCCATCAGTGAGTCGTGGACAGGGGGCTCCGCAGGGCTGTTTTTT.

The V call is TRBV7-2, the J call TRBJ1-4; D gene unclear. The CDR3 spans 12 residues. In germline, CDR1 is SGHTA, CDR2 FQGNSA. Trimming pared 3 bases from V and 11 bases from J, leaving 10 bases between. CDR3 DNA: TGTGCCAGCAGCTTCTCACAAAAGAAACTGTTTTTT. This codes for CASSFSQKKLFF.

The V gene is TRBV24-1, the J gene TRBJ2-1; D might be TRBD2 (6 bases). V lost 4 bases to trimming and J lost 8 bases, with 17 bases between them. From germline, CDR1 is KGHDR and CDR2 SFDVKD. The CDR3 is 15 residues long. CDR3 sequence (DNA): TGTGCCACCAGTGACCAACCCGGGGGTACGGATGAGCAGTTCTTC. Translation: CATSDQPGGTDEQFF.